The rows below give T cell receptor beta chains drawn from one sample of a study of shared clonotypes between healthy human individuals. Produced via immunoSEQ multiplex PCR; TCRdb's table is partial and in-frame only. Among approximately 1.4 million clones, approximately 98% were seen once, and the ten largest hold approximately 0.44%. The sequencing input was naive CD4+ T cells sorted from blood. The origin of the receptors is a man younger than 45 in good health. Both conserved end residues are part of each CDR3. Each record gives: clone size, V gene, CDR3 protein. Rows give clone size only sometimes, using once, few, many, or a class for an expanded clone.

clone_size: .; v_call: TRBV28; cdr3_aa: CASSGTEPRLSLFSTDTQYF
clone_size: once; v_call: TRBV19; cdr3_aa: CASSTWDRGQPRGTEAFF
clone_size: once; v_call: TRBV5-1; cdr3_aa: CASSLGDRTSYEQYF
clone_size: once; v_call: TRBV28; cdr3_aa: CASSWDRRTNEKLFF
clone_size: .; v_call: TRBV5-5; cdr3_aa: CASSLAGTGTYEQYF
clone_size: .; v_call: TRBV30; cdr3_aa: CAWSPGTGAAYNEQFF
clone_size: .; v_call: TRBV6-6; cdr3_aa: CASSPGRADYGYTF
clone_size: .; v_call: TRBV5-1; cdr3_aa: CASSLASGGYTF
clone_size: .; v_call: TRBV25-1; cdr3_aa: CASSAKGLAGVNIQYF
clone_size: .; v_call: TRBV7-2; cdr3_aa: CASSSDSGRDNEQFF
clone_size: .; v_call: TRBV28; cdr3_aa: CASSLGTGGVTEAFF
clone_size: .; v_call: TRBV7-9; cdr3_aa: CASSLLVTSTDTQYF
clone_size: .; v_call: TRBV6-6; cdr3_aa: CASSSGNQPQHF
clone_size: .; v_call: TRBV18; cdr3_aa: CASSRDWKGGDTIYF
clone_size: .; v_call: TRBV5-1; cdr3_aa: CASSLTGLDTQYF
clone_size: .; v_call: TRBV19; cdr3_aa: CASSIVGTVAPQHF
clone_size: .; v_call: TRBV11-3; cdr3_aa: CASSLDRETQYF
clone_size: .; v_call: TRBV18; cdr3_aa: CASSPQGWNQPQHF
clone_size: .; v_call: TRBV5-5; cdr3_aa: CASSLVRFGDYGYTF
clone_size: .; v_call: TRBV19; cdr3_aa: CASSPLRGLGGETQYF
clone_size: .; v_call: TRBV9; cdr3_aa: CASHPGDHGTDTQYF
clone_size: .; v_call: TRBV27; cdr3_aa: CASSFLGGSNEQFF
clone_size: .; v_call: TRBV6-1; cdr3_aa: CASSSPWTAEQYF
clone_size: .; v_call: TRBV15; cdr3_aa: CATSSGQGAEETQYF
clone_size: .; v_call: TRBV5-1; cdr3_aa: CASSIDRSNEKLFF
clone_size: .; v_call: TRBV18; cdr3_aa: CASSTRGYQETQYF
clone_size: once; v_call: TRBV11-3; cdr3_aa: CASSPGGPGNTGELFF
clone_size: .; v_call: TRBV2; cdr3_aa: CASSVSNQPQHF
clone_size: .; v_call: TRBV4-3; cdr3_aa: CASSQEQGHEQYF
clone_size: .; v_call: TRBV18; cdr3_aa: CASSPLERGSFSGYTF
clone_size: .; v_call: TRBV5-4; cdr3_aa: CASSSRGYEQYF
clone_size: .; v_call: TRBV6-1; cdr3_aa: CASSLSGNQYEQYF
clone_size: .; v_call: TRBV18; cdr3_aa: CASSPRSLAGAGYEQYF
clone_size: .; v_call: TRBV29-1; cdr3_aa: CSVAISYSYEQYF
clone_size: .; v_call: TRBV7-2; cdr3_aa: CASSYTPPQLTKNIQYF
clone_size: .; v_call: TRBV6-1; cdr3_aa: CASSSYRARTDTQYF
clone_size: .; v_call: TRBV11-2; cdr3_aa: CASSLWGVAATNTGELFF